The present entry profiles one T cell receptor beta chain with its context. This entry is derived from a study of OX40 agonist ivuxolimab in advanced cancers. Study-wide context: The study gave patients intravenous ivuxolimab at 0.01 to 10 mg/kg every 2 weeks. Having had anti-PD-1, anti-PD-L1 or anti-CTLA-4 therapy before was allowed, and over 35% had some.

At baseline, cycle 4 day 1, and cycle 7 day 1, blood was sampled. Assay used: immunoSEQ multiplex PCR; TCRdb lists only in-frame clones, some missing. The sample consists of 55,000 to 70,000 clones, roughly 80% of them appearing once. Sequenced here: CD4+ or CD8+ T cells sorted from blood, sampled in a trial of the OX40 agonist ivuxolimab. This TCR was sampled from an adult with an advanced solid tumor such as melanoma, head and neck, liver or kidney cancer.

The CDR3 DNA is TGTGCCAGCAGTCTCCGGGTGGGGAATTCACCCCTCCACTTT. Residues: CASSLRVGNSPLHF. The chain recombines TRBV11-3 with TRBJ1-6; D is unclear. The CDR3 spans 14 residues. Germline-derived CDR1 and CDR2 are SGHNT and YENEEA. The V gene lost 6 bases and the J gene lost 7 bases, with 13 bases spanning the gap.